The clone carrying this TCR beta chain was found a few times. Its antigen is unknown. Libraries were prepared by immunoSEQ multiplex PCR; TCRdb keeps only in-frame clonotypes and omits some of them. The repertoire includes about 69,000 clones, 80% of them detected once, and about 8% sits in the top ten. The data originate from a study of cytotoxic CD8 clonotypes in ibrutinib-treated CLL. Study-wide points: Clonality increased at ibrutinib response and stayed stable in sustained remission. At progression, however, it fell back toward baseline.

CDR1 is MGHRA and CDR2 is YSYEKL in the germline V gene. The CDR3 is made up of 13 amino acids. The V segment lost 4 bases and the J segment 8 bases; nucleotides outside the gene matches: 7. Source: PBMCs, taken at disease progression, from a patient treated with ibrutinib. This TCR was recovered from a human donor with chronic lymphocytic leukemia. The V call is TRBV4-1, the J call TRBJ1-2; 7 bases match TRBD1. This chain's CDR3 is CASSPDRVEGYTF. CDR3 nucleotide sequence: TGCGCCAGCAGCCCAGACAGGGTGGAGGGCTACACCTTC.